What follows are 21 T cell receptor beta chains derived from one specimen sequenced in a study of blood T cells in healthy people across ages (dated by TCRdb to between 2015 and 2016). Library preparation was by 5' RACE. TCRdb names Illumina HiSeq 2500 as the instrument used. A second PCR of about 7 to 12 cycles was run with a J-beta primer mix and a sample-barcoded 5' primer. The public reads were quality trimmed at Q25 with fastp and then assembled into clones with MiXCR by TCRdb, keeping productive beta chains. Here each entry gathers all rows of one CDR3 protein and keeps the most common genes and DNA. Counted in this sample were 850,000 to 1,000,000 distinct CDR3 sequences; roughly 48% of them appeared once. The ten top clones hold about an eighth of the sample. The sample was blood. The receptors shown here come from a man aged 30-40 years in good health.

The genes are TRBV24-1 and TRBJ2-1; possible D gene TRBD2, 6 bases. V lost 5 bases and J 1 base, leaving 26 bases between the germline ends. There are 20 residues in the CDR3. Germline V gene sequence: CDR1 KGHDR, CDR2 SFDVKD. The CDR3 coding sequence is TGTGCCACCAGTGGTGGACCGGGACTGTCCCCGCGGAGTTCCTACAATGAGCAGTTCTTC. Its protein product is CATSGGPGLSPRSSYNEQFF.

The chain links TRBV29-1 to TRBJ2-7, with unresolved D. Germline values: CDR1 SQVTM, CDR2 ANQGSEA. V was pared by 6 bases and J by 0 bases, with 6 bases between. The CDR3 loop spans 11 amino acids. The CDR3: CSVGNSYEQYF. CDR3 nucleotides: TGCAGCGTCGGAAACTCCTACGAGCAGTACTTC.

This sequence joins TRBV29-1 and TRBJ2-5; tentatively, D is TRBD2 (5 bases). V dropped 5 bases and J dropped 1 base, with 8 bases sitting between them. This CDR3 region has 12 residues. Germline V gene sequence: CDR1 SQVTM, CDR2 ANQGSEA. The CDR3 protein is CSVTAVQETQYF. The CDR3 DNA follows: TGCAGCGTTACAGCGGTCCAAGAGACCCAGTACTTC.

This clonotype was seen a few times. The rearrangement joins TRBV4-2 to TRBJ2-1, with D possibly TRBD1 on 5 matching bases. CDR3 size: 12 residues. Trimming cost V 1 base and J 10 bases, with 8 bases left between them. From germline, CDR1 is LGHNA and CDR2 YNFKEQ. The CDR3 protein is CASSQAGQEQFF. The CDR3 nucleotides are TGTGCCAGCAGCCAAGCAGGGCAAGAGCAGTTCTTC.

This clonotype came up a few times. CDR3 coding DNA: TGTGCCAGCAGCCCCGGGACTACACCCCAAGAGACCCAGTACTTC. This sequence encodes CASSPGTTPQETQYF. The chain is built from TRBV3-1 and TRBJ2-5; TRBD2 matches 7 bases. V lost 4 bases and J lost 1; bases outside the gene matches: 6. Germline CDR1 is LGHDT and CDR2 is YNNKEL (reference sequence). The CDR3 extends over 15 amino acids.

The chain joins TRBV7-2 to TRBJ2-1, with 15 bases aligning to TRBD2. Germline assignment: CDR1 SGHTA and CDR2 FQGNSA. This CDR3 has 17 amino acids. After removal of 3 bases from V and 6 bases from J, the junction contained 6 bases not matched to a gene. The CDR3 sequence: CASSLRGLAGGSNEQFF. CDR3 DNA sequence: TGTGCCAGCAGCTTGCGAGGACTAGCGGGGGGGTCCAATGAGCAGTTCTTC.

CDR3 nucleotides: TGTGCCAGCAGCCCTAGCAGAATAGGCTACACCTTC. It translates to CASSPSRIGYTF. This rearrangement joins TRBV7-2 to TRBJ1-2; D is ambiguous. The CDR3 totals 12 residues. Between the trimmed V and J ends, which lost 5 bases and 8 bases, there was a span of 12 bases. CDR1 SGHTA and CDR2 FQGNSA come from the germline V gene. The full variable domain, completed using reference TRBV7-2 and TRBJ1-2, is GAGVSQSPSNKVTEKGKDVELRCDPISGHTALYWYRQSLGQGLEFLIYFQGNSAPDKSGLPSDRFSAERTGGSVSTLTIQRTQQEDSAVYLCASSPSRIGYTFGSGTRLTVV.

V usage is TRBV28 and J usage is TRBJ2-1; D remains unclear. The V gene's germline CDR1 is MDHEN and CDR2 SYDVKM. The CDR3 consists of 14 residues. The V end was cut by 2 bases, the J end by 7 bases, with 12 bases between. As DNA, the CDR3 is TGTGCCAGCAGTTTACAGACACGGAAAAATGAGCAGTTCTTC. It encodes CASSLQTRKNEQFF. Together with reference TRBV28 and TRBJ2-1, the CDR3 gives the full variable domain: DVKVTQSSRYLVKRTGEKVFLECVQDMDHENMFWYRQDPGLGLRLIYFSYDVKMKEKGDIPEGYSVSREKKERFSLILESASTNQTSMYLCASSLQTRKNEQFFGPGTRLTVL.

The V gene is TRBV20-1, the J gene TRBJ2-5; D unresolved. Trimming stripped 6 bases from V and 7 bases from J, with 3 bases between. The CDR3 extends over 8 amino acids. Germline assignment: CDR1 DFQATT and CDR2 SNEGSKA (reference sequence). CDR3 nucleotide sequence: TGCAGTGCCACGACCCAGTACTTC. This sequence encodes CSATTQYF.

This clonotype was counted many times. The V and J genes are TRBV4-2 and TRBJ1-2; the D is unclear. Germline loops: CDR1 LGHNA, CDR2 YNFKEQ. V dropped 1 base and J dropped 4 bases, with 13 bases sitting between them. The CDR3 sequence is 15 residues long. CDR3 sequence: CASSQAAADIYGYTF. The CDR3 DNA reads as TGTGCCAGCAGCCAAGCGGCTGCAGATATCTATGGCTACACCTTC.

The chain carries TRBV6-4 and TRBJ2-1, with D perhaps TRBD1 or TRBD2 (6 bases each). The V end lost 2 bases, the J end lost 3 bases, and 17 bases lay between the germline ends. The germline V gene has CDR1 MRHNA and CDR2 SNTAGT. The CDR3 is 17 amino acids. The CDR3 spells CASSDRNRGRGYNEQFF. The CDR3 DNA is TGTGCCAGCAGTGACAGGAACCGGGGGCGCGGCTACAATGAGCAGTTCTTC.

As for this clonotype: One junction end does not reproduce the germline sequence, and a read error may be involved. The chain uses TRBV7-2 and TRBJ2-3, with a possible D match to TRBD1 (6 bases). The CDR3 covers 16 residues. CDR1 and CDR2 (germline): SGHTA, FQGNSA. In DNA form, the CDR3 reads TGTGCCAGCAGCTTAATGGGGGCGAAAAGCACAGATACGCGGTATTTT. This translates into CASSLMGAKSTDTRYF. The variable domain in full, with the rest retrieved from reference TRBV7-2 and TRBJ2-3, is GAGVSQSPSNKVTEKGKDVELRCDPISGHTALYWYRQSLGQGLEFLIYFQGNSAPDKSGLPSDRFSAERTGGSVSTLTIQRTQQEDSAVYLCASSLMGAKSTDTRYFGPGTRLTVL.

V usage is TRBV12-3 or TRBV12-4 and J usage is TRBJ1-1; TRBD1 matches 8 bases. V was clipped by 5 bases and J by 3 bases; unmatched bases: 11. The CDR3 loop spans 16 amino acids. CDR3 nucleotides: TGTGCCAGCAGTCCCGGACAGGGTGGGGGGGACACTGAAGCTTTCTTT. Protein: CASSPGQGGGDTEAFF.

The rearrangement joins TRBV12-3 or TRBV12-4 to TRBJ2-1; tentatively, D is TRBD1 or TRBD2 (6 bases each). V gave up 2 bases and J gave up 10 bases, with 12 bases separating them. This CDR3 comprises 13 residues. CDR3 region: CASSLLGGEEQFF. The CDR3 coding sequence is TGTGCCAGCAGTTTATTGGGGGGCGAAGAGCAGTTCTTC.

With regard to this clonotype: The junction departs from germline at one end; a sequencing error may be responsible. CDR3 DNA sequence: TGCGCCAGCGGCTTCGGGGACTACGTGCAGTACTTC. This translates into CASGFGDYVQYF. The J gene is TRBJ2-7, the V gene TRBV5-1; 7 bases align to TRBD2. Per germline, CDR1 SGHRS and CDR2 YFSETQ. CDR3 length: 12 residues.

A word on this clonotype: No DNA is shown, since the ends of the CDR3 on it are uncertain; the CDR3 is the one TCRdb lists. CDR3 amino acids: CASSPYWGQGNSPLHF. This rearrangement joins TRBV21-1 to TRBJ1-6; the table's D call of TRBD1 was not tested on the DNA. TRBV21-1 is a listed pseudogene. The CDR3 length equals 16 residues, ends included.

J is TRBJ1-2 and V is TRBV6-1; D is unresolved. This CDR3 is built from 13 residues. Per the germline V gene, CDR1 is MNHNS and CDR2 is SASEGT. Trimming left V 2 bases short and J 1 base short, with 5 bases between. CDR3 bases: TGTGCCAGCAGTGAACAGGTTAACTATGGCTACACCTTC. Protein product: CASSEQVNYGYTF.

DNA for the CDR3: TGTGCCATCGCTAGCGGGGGAAAGCGAGGCTCCAATGAGCAGTTCTTC. This translates into CAIASGGKRGSNEQFF. J is TRBJ2-1 and V is TRBV10-3, with 10 bases matching TRBD2. The CDR3 runs to 16 residues. The V gene's germline CDR1 is ENHRY and CDR2 SYGVKD. Trimming cost V 8 bases and J 6 bases; bases outside gene matches: 13.

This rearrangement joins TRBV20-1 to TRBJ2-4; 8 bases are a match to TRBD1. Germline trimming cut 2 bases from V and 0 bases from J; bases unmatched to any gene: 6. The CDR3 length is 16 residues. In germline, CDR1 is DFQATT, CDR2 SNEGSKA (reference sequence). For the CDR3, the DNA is TGCAGTGCTAGATCTACGACAGGGGTAGCCAAAAACATTCAGTACTTC. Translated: CSARSTTGVAKNIQYF.

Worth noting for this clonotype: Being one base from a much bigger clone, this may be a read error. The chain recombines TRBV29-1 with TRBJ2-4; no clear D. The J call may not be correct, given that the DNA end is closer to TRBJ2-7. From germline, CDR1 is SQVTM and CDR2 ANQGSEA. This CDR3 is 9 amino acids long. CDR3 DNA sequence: TGCAGCGTCCCCTGCGAGCAGTACTTC. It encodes CSVPCEQYF.

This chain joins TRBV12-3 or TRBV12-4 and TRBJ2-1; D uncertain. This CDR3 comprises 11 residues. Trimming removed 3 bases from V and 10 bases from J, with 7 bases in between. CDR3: CASSFDVEQFF. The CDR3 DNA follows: TGTGCCAGCAGTTTTGACGTCGAGCAGTTCTTC.